This TCR beta chain was retrieved from a study of blood T cell repertoires in COVID-19. Study-wide context: Samples of COVID-19 (acute and convalescent) were obtained from the United States, Italy and Spain. The cDNA or gDNA used as material had been derived from T cells, B-cell-depleted T cells, or PBMCs.

As originally analysed: Estimation of nucleated cell counts relied on the amplification of reference gene primers. Sequencing used immunoSEQ multiplex PCR; TCRdb keeps in-frame clones, though not all of them. That table is the source of V, J and clone size, and D and trimming were worked out from the DNA. The sample records tens of thousands of clones, about 88% being singletons. This CDR3 has 14 amino acids. V shed 3 bases and J 10 bases; nucleotides not matched to a gene: 5. Germline CDR1 SNHLY, CDR2 FYNNEI. The rearrangement joins TRBV2 to TRBJ2-1; 11 bases are shared with TRBD2. The receptor was derived from a human donor in a cohort sampled during active COVID-19. The sequencing sample was made of peripheral blood. The DNA for the CDR3 is TGTGCCAGCAGTGACATAGCGGGAGGGGTCGAGCAGTTCTTC. Its protein product is CASSDIAGGVEQFF.